This TCR beta chain was documented in a study of blood T cell repertoires in COVID-19. At the level of the study: Some COVID-19 samples were acute and others convalescent; all came from the United States, Italy and Spain. Sources were T cells, B-cell-depleted T cells, or PBMCs; the material itself was cDNA or gDNA.

In Seattle, patients joined the study during active infection and were tracked longitudinally. Authors' analysis steps: The authors estimated nucleated cell counts from reference gene primer amplification. Here immunoSEQ multiplex PCR was the method, and the copy in TCRdb shows in-frame clones only, minus some. Clone size and the V and J calls come from that table; the DNA yielded D and trimming. The profile shows hundreds of thousands of clones, 80% to 90% of them singletons. This CDR3 is built from 14 residues. Germline V gene lookup returns CDR1 SGHNT and CDR2 YYREEE (reference sequence). V dropped 7 bases and J dropped 0; count of bases not matched to a gene: 7.

The sequenced material came from peripheral blood. The sequence was obtained from a young man with COVID-19, enrolled during active disease. The chain recombines TRBV5-4 with TRBJ2-7; TRBD1 matches at 7 bases. The CDR3 loop is CASGPRDSSYEQYF. The CDR3 nucleotides read TGTGCCAGCGGACCCCGGGACAGCTCCTACGAGCAGTACTTC.